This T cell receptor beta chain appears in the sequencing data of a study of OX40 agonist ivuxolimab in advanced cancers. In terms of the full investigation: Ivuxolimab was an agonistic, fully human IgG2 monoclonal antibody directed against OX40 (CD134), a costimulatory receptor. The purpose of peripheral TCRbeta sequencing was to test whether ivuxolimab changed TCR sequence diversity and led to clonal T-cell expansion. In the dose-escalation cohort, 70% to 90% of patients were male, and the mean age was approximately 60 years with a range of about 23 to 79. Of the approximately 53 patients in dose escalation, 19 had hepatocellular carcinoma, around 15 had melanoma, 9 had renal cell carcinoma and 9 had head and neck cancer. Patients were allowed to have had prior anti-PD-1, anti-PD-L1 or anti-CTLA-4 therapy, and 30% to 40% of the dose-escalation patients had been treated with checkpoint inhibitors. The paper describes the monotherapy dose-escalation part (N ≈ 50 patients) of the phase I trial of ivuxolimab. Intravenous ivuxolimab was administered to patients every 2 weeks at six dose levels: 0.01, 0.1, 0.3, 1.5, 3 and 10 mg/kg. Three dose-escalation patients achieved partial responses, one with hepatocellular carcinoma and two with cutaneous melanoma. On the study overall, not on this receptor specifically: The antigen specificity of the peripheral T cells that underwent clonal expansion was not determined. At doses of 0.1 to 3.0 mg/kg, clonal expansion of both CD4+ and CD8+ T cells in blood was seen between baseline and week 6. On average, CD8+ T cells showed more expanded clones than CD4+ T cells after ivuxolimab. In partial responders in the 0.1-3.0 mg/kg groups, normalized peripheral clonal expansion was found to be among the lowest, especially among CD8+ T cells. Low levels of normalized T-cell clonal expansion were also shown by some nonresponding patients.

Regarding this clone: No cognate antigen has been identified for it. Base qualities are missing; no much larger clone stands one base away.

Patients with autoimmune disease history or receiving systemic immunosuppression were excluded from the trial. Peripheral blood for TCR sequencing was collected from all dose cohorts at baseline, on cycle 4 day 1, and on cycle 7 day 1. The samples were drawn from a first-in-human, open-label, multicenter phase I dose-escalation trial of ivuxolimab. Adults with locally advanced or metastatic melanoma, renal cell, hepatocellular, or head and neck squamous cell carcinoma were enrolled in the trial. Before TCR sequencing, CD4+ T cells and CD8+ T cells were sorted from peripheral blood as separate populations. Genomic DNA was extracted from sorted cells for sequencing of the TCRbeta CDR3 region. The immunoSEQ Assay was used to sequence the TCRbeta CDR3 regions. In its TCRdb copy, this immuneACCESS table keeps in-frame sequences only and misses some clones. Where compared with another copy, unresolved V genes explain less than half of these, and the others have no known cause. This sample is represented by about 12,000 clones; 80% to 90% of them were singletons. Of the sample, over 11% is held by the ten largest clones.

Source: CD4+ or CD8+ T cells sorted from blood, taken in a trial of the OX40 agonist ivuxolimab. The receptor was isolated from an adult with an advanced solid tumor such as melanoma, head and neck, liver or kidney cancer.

The DNA is as follows: TGTGCCAGCAGAAGGGGGACAGGGGGCGCGGATGAGCAGTTCTTC. Its protein reads: CASRRGTGGADEQFF. This receptor chain uses TRBV5-4 and TRBJ2-1; 12 central bases correspond to TRBD1. Germline trimming amounts to 5 bases on V and 8 bases on J, with 8 as the count of junction bases outside the gene matches. The CDR3 contains 15 residues, cysteine and phenylalanine counted. The CDR3 DNA has 45 bases and is translated from base 1. From the germline V gene (reference sequence), CDR1 is SGHNT and CDR2 is YYREEE.